This T cell receptor beta chain was retrieved from a study of identifying expanded T cells in peripheral blood (dated by TCRdb to the late 2010s). In terms of the full investigation: Technical replicates were generated by sequencing separate aliquots of the same genomic DNA pool, with four replicates compared pairwise.

The study at large found these results: The binomial model flagged approximately 1.2 differentially abundant clones between technical replicates but about 16 over around two weeks and over 18 over about four weeks. The authors expected biological variance in healthy repertoires might increase further over much longer intervals such as months to years. Variance in clone template counts between two-week samples significantly increased with total template count across all healthy donors. The beta-binomial model significantly reduced the number of clones called differentially abundant and the false-positive rate across all healthy-donor time intervals.

The immunoSEQ Assay, which uses bias-controlled multiplex PCR amplification of genomic DNA, was used to profile TCRbeta CDR3 regions. The paper's data handling went like this. To quantify the absolute abundance of each unique TCRbeta CDR3 region, the sequences were collapsed and filtered. Differential abundance was assessed using a binomial (Fisher-equivalent) model and a beta-binomial model in which time-dependent variance fitted from healthy donors was added. Clones with fewer than 5 combined templates were excluded, and clones with Benjamini-Hochberg FDR below 0.01 were called differentially abundant. Using the form v = (b*log(k)+a)^2, the beta-binomial variance was modeled as a function of the total template count across the two samples. Sourced from immuneACCESS, this table was stored by TCRdb with only in-frame sequences that have V and J called. A share of the clones is absent; for the studies checked, an unresolved V gene accounts for under half, and the remainder has no known explanation. V and J calls and clone size are given by that table; D and trimming were obtained from the DNA. This sample gives tens of thousands of clones in total; approximately 85% of them show up just once. Under 6.5% of the sample lies in the top ten.

As encoded in the germline V gene, CDR1 is SGHRS while CDR2 is YFSETQ. The CDR3 runs 17 amino acids, cysteine and phenylalanine included. Only CDR3 DNA remains: 51 bases, in frame from the first base. V trim: 2 bases; J trim: 0 bases; unmatched bases: 11. A word on this clone: Its antigen is not yet known. Base qualities are not at hand, and no much larger clone is one base apart.

During the collection period, no infections or other immune events were recorded for the healthy donors. To calibrate time-dependent variance in a beta-binomial model of T-cell clone differential abundance, blood repertoires from healthy donors were used as a training cohort. The training cohort included around 10 healthy donors, of whom 3 were female and 7 were male. An age range of roughly 29 to 70 years, with an average of about 45 years, was recorded for the donors. Whole blood from each healthy donor was obtained from a commercial supplier and was collected at three time points about two weeks apart. For immunosequencing, genomic DNA was extracted from whole blood that had not been sorted.

Sequencing was performed on blood. The rearrangement combines TRBV5-1 with TRBJ2-7, with 7 bases in between that match TRBD1. The origin of this receptor is a person aged 18-69 years in good health. The CDR3 region reads CASSFRTGEISSYEQYF. The nucleotides are TGCGCCAGCAGCTTCCGGACAGGTGAAATCAGCTCCTACGAGCAGTACTTC.